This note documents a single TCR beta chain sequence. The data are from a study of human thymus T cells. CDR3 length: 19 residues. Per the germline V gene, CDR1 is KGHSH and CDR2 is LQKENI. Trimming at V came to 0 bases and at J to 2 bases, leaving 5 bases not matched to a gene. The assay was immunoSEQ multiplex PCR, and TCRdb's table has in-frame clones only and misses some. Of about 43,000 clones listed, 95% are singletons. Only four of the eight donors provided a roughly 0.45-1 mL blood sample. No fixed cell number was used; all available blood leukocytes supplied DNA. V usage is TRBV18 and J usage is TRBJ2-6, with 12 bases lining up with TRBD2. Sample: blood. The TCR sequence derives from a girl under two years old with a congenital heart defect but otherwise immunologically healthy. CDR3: CASSPPRTSGVPGANVLTF. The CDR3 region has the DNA TGTGCCAGCTCACCACCCCGGACTAGCGGGGTACCTGGGGCCAACGTCCTGACTTTC.